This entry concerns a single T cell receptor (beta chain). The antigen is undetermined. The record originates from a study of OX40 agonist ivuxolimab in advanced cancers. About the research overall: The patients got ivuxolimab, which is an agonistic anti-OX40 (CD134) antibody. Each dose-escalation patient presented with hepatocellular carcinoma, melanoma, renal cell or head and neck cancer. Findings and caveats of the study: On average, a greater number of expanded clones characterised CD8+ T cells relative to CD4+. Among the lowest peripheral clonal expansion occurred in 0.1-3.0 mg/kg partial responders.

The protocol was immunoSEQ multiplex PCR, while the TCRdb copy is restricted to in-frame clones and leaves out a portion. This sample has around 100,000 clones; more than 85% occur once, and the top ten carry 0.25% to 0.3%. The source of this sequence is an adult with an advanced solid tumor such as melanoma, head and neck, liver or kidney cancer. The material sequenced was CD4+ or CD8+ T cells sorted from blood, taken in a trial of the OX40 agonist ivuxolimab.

CDR3 DNA: TGCGCCAGCAGCTTGGCCGGAGCAGATTACAATGAGCAGTTCTTC. This sequence encodes CASSLAGADYNEQFF. V usage is TRBV5-1 and J usage is TRBJ2-1; no definite D call. The CDR3 runs 15 residues. The germline V gene encodes CDR1 SGHRS and CDR2 YFSETQ. V was trimmed by 0 bases and J by 4 bases, leaving 11 bases between them.